The entry below gives a single TCR beta chain sequence along with its context. Its antigen is still unknown. The data stem from a study of T cell responses to AZD1222 COVID-19 vaccine. Study-wide results and caveats: Elevations in Spike-specific TCR breadth and depth followed administration of two AZD1222 doses. Donors were mostly white British, more females; clonal diversity possibly underestimated. In the spike-specific TCR repertoire, nearly half reportedly target unmutated variant regions. It was only a handful of AZD1222 recipients who were seropositive at baseline.

Libraries were prepared by immunoSEQ multiplex PCR; TCRdb keeps only in-frame clonotypes and omits some of them. This table holds around 110,000 clones, 70% to 90% found once. The sequence was obtained from an adult in good health. The sequenced sample was peripheral blood, obtained on day 0 of MenACWY control vaccination.

The CDR3 nucleotides read TGTGCCACCAGTGATTTGCCCGCGGGAGAGCAGTTCTTC. It translates to CATSDLPAGEQFF. The chain has TRBV24-1 and TRBJ2-1, with D possibly being TRBD2 (6 bases). Looked up from germline, CDR1 is KGHDR and CDR2 is SFDVKD. The CDR3 runs 13 residues. Trimming cost V 0 bases and J 10 bases, with 9 bases left between them.